This paragraph reports one T cell receptor (beta chain). Its antigen is currently unknown. The limits of the CDR3 on the DNA are not certain, so only TCRdb's listed CDR3 is given. The sample originates from a study of CD8+CD57+ T cells in acquired aplastic anemia. Sequencing was done on patients that had shown CD8+CD57+ cell expansion by flow cytometry. Diagnosis of severe acquired aplastic anemia applied to all patients. Study findings and constraints: Any difference that existed in CD8+ Simpson's diversity between patients and controls was not significant. Found in both controls and patients were around 29 CD8+ CDR3 sequences.

The study profiled TCR beta VDJ and CDR3 using genomic DNA as template. Each CDR3 protein gets one entry after TCRdb re-called the reads with MiXCR. Of a few hundred thousand distinct CDR3 sequences listed, roughly 82% are singletons. The clonotype was recovered from a human donor with aplastic anemia. Sequencing input: sorted CD4+, CD8+, or CD8+CD57+ T cells (not recorded which) from PBMCs.

CDR3 in amino acids: CASRWAGGTHYLCF. This chain uses TRBV7-9 with TRBJ2-3; the table's D call, TRBD2, has no DNA check behind it. CDR1 SEHNR and CDR2 FQNEAQ come from the germline V gene (reference sequence). The CDR3 is 14 amino acids in total, end residues counted.